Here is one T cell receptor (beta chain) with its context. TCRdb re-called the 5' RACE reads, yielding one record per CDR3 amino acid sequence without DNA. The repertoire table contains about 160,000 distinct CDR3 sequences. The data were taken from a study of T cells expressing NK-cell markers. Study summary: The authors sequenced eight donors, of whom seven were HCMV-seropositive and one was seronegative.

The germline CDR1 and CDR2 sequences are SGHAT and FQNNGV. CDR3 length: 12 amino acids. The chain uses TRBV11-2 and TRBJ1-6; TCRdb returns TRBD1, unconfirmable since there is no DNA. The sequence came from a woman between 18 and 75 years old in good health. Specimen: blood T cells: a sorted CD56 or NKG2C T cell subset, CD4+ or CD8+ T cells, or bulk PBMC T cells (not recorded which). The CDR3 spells CASSPPAAPLHF.